This is a list of T cell receptor beta chains from one sample in a study of blood T cell repertoires in COVID-19. Using immunoSEQ multiplex PCR, the repertoire was profiled, and TCRdb retains in-frame clones only, with some absent. This sample has 65,000 to 95,000 clones, with 70% to 90% found just once. Sequenced input: peripheral blood. Source of these receptors: a man between 50 and 59 years old with active COVID-19. Each CDR3 is given with its conserved first and last residue. D genes are given only for firm matches. Not every row has a clone size; where given, it reads once, few, many or a size class.

clone_size	v_call	j_call	d_call	cdr3_nt	cdr3_aa
.	TRBV25-1	TRBJ2-7	.	TGTGCCAGCAGTGAAACGGGACTCCTATACGAGCAGTACTTC	CASSETGLLYEQYF
.	TRBV28	TRBJ2-7	TRBD1	TGTGCCAGCAGTTCTAATGGACAGGGGGCCCACGAGCAGTACTTC	CASSSNGQGAHEQYF
.	TRBV6-2/TRBV6-3	TRBJ2-3	.	TGTGCCAGCAGTCACACAGATACGCAGTATTTT	CASSHTDTQYF
.	TRBV6-5	TRBJ1-1	TRBD1	TGTGCCAGCAGTTACAGGGGGCATGGCACTGAAGCTTTCTTT	CASSYRGHGTEAFF
once	TRBV7-9	TRBJ2-3	.	TGTGCCAGCAACCGGAGGGCCTTGGAAGATACGCAGTATTTT	CASNRRALEDTQYF
few	TRBV10-3	TRBJ2-1	TRBD2	TGTGCCATCAGTGAGTCGGGACTAGCGGGGTTAAGCTCCTACAATGAGCAGTTCTTC	CAISESGLAGLSSYNEQFF
.	TRBV5-1	TRBJ2-3	TRBD2	TGCGCCAGCAGCCAAGGACTAGCGGGAGGTCGTAGCACAGATACGCAGTATTTT	CASSQGLAGGRSTDTQYF
.	TRBV9	TRBJ2-3	.	TGTGCCAGCAGCGTAGATCCCCAGGGAAGGGATACGCAGTATTTT	CASSVDPQGRDTQYF
.	TRBV28	TRBJ2-7	.	TGTGCCAGCAGTTCCTCTGGGATCGGGACTGGCTACGAGCAGTACTTC	CASSSSGIGTGYEQYF
once	TRBV11-3	TRBJ2-2	.	TGTGCCAGCAGCTTAGATCGCGTGAACGGGGAGCTGTTTTTT	CASSLDRVNGELFF
.	TRBV7-2	TRBJ2-3	TRBD2	TGTGCCAGCAGTCGTACTAGCGGGGCGACAGATACGCAGTATTTT	CASSRTSGATDTQYF
.	TRBV5-5	TRBJ2-5	TRBD2	TGTGCCAGCAGCTCGGGGGGGCCGGGTTCAGAGACCCAGTACTTC	CASSSGGPGSETQYF
once	TRBV18	TRBJ1-1	TRBD1	TGTGCCAGCTTACCGGGACAAAGGGGGCAGAACACTGAAGCTTTCTTT	CASLPGQRGQNTEAFF
.	TRBV29-1	TRBJ2-5	.	TGCAGCGTTGGTGACGGACTCCCTTCCCAAGAGACCCAGTACTTC	CSVGDGLPSQETQYF
.	TRBV15	TRBJ2-7	TRBD1	TGTGCCACCAGCAGGCAGACAGGGTTTAGCTCCTACGAGCAGTACTTC	CATSRQTGFSSYEQYF
.	TRBV28	TRBJ2-7	TRBD1	TGTGCCAGCAGTTTATCCGGGACAGGGATCGCGGGAAATTCCTTCTACGAGCAGTACTTC	CASSLSGTGIAGNSFYEQYF
.	TRBV12-5	TRBJ2-1	TRBD1	TGTGCTAGTGGTTCGCCCTCAGACTATACTAAACAGGGGGGCGATGAGCAGTTCTTC	CASGSPSDYTKQGGDEQFF
.	TRBV19	TRBJ1-5	.	TGTGCCAGTAGTATCAAAAACTATTACAATCAGCCCCAGCATTTT	CASSIKNYYNQPQHF
.	TRBV19	TRBJ1-2	TRBD1	TGTGCCAGTAGTCCTTGGGACAGGGGTGCCTATGGCTACACCTTC	CASSPWDRGAYGYTF
.	TRBV27	TRBJ2-3	.	TGTGCCAGCAGTTTAGGGGGCCGCCCTACCACAGATACGCAGTATTTT	CASSLGGRPTTDTQYF
.	TRBV12-5	TRBJ2-2	.	TGTGCTACGCAGGGGACCGGGGAGCTGTTTTTT	CATQGTGELFF
.	TRBV5-1	TRBJ1-2	TRBD1	TGCGCCAGCAGCCTAGGGACAGGGGGCTACTATGGCTACACCTTC	CASSLGTGGYYGYTF
.	TRBV4-3	TRBJ2-7	TRBD1	TGCGCCAGCAGCCAAGACCGGGACAGCTACGAGCAGTACTTC	CASSQDRDSYEQYF
.	TRBV18	TRBJ1-3	.	TGTGCCAGCTCAACGGACAAATTTGGAAACACCATATATTTT	CASSTDKFGNTIYF
.	TRBV6-2/TRBV6-3	TRBJ2-7	.	TGTGCCAGCAGTGCTAGGCGAATTTCCCCCTACGAGCAGTACTTC	CASSARRISPYEQYF
.	TRBV27	TRBJ1-2	.	TGTGCCAGCAGTCCCCAGGGGTTCGGCTATGGCTACACCTTC	CASSPQGFGYGYTF
.	TRBV4-2	TRBJ1-2	TRBD1	TGTGCCAGCAGCCAAGATGTAGGGACAGGGAGAGGCTACACCTTC	CASSQDVGTGRGYTF